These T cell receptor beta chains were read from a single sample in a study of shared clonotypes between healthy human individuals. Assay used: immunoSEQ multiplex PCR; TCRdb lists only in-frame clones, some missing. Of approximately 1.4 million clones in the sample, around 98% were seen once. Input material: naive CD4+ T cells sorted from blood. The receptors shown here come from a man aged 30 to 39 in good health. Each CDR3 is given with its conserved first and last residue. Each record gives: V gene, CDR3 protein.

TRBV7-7,CASSLTGPDEQFF
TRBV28,CASTLTGDYGYTF
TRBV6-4,CASSQTGWNTEAFF
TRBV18,CASSRELYYEQYF
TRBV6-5,CATSRGGAQETQYF
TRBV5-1,CASRGGLNTDTQYF
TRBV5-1,CASSLEGASGELFF
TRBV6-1,CASSDGRVWYEQYF
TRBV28,CASRVLSPISEQYF
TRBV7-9,CASTELSGVAKNIQYF
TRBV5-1,CASSSGLAGAYNEQFF
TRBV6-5,CASSYSTVYEQYF
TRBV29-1,CSVGTRASGRLDTQYF
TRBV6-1,CASRRGQGRGQPQHF
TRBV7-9,CASSLGGRGYGYTF
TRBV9,CASGGSGANVLTF
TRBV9,CASSVWTSAGTDTQYF
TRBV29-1,CSADQGFGGYTF
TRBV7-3,CASSSDVSLGYTF
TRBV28,CASKGFYEQYF
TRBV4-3,CASSQERQDTQYF
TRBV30,CAWVQGNYGYTF
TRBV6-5,CASSNKVYNEQFF
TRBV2,CASSVGRGLTIEQYF
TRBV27,CASSLSFSLSTQYF
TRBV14,CASSQDMGEKLFF
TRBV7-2,CASSLDRASGSDTQYF
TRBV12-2,CASRLDRFNTGELFF
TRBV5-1,CASSLGLRDNQETQYF
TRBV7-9,CASSVNRGTDYGYTF
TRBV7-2,CASSFGISGNTIYF
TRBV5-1,CASSLKVTGATQYF
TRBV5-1,CASSQPEGSYNEQFF
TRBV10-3,CAISEQQAPEKLFF
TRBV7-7,CASSLEPIRPGGLREQFF